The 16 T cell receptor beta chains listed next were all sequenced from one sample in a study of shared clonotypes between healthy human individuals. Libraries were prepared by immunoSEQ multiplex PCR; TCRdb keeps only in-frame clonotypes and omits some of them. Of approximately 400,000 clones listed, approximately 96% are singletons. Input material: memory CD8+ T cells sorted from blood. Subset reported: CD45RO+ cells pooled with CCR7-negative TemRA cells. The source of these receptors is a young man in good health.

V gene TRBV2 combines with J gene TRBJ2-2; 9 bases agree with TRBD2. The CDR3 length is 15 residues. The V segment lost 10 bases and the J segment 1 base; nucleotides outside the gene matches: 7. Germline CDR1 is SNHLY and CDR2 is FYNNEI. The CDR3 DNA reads TGTGCCACCATCCTAGCGGGGCAGAACACCGGGGAGCTGTTTTTT. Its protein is CATILAGQNTGELFF.

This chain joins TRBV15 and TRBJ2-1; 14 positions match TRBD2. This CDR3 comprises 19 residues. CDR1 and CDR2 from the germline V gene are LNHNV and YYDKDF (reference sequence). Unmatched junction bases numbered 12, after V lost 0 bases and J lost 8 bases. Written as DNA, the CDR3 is TGTGCCACCAGCAGAGAAACGCCGGGACTAGCGGGAGTGGGGTATGAGCAGTTCTTC. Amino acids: CATSRETPGLAGVGYEQFF.

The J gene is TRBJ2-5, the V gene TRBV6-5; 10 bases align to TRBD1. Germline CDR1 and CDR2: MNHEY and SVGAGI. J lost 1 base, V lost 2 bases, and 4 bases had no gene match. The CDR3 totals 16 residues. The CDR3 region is CASSYATGGPQETQYF. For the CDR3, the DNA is TGTGCCAGCAGTTACGCGACAGGGGGCCCCCAAGAGACCCAGTACTTC.

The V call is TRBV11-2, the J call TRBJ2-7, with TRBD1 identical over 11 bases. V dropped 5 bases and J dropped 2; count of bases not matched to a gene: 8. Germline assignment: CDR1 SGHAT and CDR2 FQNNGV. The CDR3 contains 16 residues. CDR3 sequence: CASSALSGQGAYEQYF. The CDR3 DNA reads TGTGCCAGCAGCGCGCTTTCGGGACAGGGGGCCTACGAGCAGTACTTC. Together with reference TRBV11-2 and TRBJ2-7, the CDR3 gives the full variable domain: EAGVAQSPRYKIIEKRQSVAFWCNPISGHATLYWYQQILGQGPKLLIQFQNNGVVDDSQLPKDRFSAERLKGVDSTLKIQPAKLEDSAVYLCASSALSGQGAYEQYFGPGTRLTVT.

CDR3: CASQSLPYNEQFF. CDR3 in DNA: TGTGCCAGCCAATCTCTTCCCTACAATGAGCAGTTCTTC. V usage is TRBV11-1 and J usage is TRBJ2-1; D is unresolved. Trimming removed 8 bases from V and 2 bases from J, with 10 bases in between. The CDR3 consists of 13 residues. In germline, CDR1 is SGHAT, CDR2 FQDESV (reference sequence).

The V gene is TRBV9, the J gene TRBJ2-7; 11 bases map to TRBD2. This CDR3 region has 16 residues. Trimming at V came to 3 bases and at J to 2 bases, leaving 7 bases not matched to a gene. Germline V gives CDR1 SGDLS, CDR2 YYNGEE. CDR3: CASSERLAGRPYEQYF. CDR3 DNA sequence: TGTGCCAGCAGCGAGAGACTAGCGGGACGGCCCTACGAGCAGTACTTC.

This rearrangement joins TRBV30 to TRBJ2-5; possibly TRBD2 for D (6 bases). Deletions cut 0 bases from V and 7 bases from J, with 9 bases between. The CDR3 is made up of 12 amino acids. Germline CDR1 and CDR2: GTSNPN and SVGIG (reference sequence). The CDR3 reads CAWSVAGGTQYF. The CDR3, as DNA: TGTGCCTGGAGTGTAGCGGGCGGGACCCAGTACTTC.

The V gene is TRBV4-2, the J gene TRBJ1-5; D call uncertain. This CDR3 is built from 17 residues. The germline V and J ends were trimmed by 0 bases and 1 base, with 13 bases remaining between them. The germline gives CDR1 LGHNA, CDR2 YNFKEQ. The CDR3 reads CASSQDRGGVSNQPQHF. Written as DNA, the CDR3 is TGTGCCAGCAGCCAAGACCGGGGAGGCGTGAGCAATCAGCCCCAGCATTTT.

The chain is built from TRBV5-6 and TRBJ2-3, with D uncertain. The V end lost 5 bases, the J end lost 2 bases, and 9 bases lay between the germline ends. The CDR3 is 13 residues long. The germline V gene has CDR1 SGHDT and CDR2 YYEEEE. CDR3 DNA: TGTGCCAGCAGGGTGTGGCCCACAGATACGCAGTATTTT. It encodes CASRVWPTDTQYF. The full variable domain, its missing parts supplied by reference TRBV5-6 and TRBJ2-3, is DAGVTQSPTHLIKTRGQQVTLRCSPKSGHDTVSWYQQALGQGPQFIFQYYEEEERQRGNFPDRFSGHQFPNYSSELNVNALLLGDSALYLCASRVWPTDTQYFGPGTRLTVL.

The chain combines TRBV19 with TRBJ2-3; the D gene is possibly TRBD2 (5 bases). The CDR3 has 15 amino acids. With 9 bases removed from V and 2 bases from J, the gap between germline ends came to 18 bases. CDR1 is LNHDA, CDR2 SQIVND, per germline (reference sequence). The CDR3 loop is CASRRGGYSTDTQYF. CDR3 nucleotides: TGTGCCAGCCGTCGTGGCGGGTATTCCACAGATACGCAGTATTTT. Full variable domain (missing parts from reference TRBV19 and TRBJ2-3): DGGITQSPKYLFRKEGQNVTLSCEQNLNHDAMYWYRQDPGQGLRLIYYSQIVNDFQKGDIAEGYSVSREKKESFPLTVTSAQKNPTAFYLCASRRGGYSTDTQYFGPGTRLTVL.

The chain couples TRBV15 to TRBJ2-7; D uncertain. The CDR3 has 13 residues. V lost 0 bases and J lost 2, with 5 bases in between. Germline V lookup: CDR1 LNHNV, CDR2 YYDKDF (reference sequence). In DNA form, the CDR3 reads TGTGCCACCAGCAGAGAACACCCCTACGAGCAGTACTTC. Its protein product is CATSREHPYEQYF.

CDR3: CAISESTPGDEQFF. Written as DNA, the CDR3 is TGTGCCATCAGTGAGTCGACGCCCGGAGATGAGCAGTTCTTC. The chain recombines TRBV10-3 with TRBJ2-1; D not resolved. The CDR3 covers 14 residues. Germline CDR1 ENHRY, CDR2 SYGVKD. Trimming stripped 0 bases from V and 8 bases from J, with 11 bases between.

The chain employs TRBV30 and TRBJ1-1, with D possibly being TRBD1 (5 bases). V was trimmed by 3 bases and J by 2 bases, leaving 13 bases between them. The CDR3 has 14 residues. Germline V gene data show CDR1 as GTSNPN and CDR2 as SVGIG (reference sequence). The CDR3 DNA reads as TGTGCCTGGAGCGCCTGGAGGGGTAACACTGAAGCTTTCTTT. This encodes CAWSAWRGNTEAFF.

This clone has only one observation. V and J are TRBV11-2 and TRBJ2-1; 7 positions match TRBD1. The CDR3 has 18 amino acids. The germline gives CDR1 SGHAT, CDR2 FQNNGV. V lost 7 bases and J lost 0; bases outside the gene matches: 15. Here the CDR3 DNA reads TGTGCCAGCACCAACGACAGGGCTAGCAGAAGCTCCTACAATGAGCAGTTCTTC. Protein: CASTNDRASRSSYNEQFF.

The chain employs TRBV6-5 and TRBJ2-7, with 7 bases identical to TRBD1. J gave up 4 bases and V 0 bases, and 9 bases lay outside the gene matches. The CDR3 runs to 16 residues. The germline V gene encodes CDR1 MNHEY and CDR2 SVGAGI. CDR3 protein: CASSYSYRGRMYEQYF. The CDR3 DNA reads TGTGCCAGCAGTTACTCTTACAGGGGCCGCATGTACGAGCAGTACTTC.

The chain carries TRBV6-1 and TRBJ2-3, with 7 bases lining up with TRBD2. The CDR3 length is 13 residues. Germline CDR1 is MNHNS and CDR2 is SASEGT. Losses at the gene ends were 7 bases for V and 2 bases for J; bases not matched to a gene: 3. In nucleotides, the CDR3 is TGTGCCAGCACCGGGAGGCTCACAGATACGCAGTATTTT. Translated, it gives CASTGRLTDTQYF.